These 24 T cell receptor beta chains were sequenced from one sample in a study of control samples from healthy donors and cancer patients. Libraries were prepared by immunoSEQ multiplex PCR; TCRdb keeps only in-frame clonotypes and omits some of them. The table lists about 250,000 clones, approximately 80% of them singletons. The sequenced sample consisted of PBMCs. These receptors originate from a woman in her sixties or seventies with lung cancer.

The genes are TRBV7-9 and TRBJ2-7; the match to TRBD2 covers 9 bases. Trimming cost V 5 bases and J 5 bases; bases outside gene matches: 13. CDR1 is SEHNR and CDR2 is FQNEAQ in the germline V gene (reference sequence). The CDR3 runs 16 residues. CDR3 amino acids: CASSATLGLAGNEQYF. The CDR3 nucleotides are TGTGCCAGCAGCGCGACCCTCGGGCTAGCGGGAAACGAGCAGTACTTC. The full variable domain, in which reference TRBV7-9 and TRBJ2-7 provide the parts outside the CDR3, is DTGVSQNPRHKITKRGQNVTFRCDPISEHNRLYWYRQTLGQGPEFLTYFQNEAQLEKSRLLSDRFSAERPKGSFSTLEIQRTEQGDSAMYLCASSATLGLAGNEQYFGPGTRLTVT.

The chain carries TRBV5-1 and TRBJ2-7; no firm D call. Trimming shortened V by 4 bases and J by 2 bases, and 16 bases separated the two germline ends. The CDR3 sequence is 15 residues long. Germline V gene lookup returns CDR1 SGHRS and CDR2 YFSETQ. The CDR3 nucleotides read TGCGCCAGCAGCCCACGAGCGTCAGGCCCCTACGAGCAGTACTTC. It specifies CASSPRASGPYEQYF.

This chain links TRBV3-1 (or the pseudogene TRBV3-2) with TRBJ2-1; D ambiguous. V was shortened by 0 bases and J by 0 bases, with 3 bases between the two germline ends. This CDR3 comprises 14 residues. Germline assignment: CDR1 LGHDT and CDR2 YNNKEL (reference sequence). CDR3 in amino acids: CASSQESSYNEQFF. CDR3 nucleotides: TGTGCCAGCAGCCAAGAGAGCTCCTACAATGAGCAGTTCTTC.

A remark on this clone: Other DNA sequences within the sample encode an identical CDR3. The chain links TRBV5-1 to TRBJ1-1, with 8 nucleotides matching TRBD1. CDR1 is SGHRS and CDR2 is YFSETQ in the germline V gene. The CDR3 consists of 14 residues. Trimming cost V 3 bases and J 3 bases; bases outside gene matches: 4. CDR3 bases: TGCGCCAGCAGCTCACAGGGGGGCGACACTGAAGCTTTCTTT. Its translation is CASSSQGGDTEAFF.

The chain couples TRBV5-5 to TRBJ2-3, with unresolved D. The germline CDR1 and CDR2 sequences are SGHKS and YYEKEE (reference sequence). V was clipped by 1 base and J by 2 bases, with 5 bases between them. This CDR3 has 13 amino acids. Here the CDR3 reads CASSLLLTDTQYF. The CDR3 DNA follows: TGTGCCAGCAGCTTGCTACTCACAGATACGCAGTATTTT.

This chain uses TRBV5-1 with TRBJ2-7, with 9 bases aligning to TRBD1. The J segment lost 3 bases and the V segment lost 0 bases, leaving 4 bases of the junction unmatched. Germline V gives CDR1 SGHRS, CDR2 YFSETQ. This CDR3 is built from 15 residues. CDR3 in DNA: TGCGCCAGCAGCTTGGAGGGACAGGGATTCTACGAGCAGTACTTC. Its protein product is CASSLEGQGFYEQYF. The entire variable domain, with the rest obtained from reference TRBV5-1 and TRBJ2-7, is as follows: KAGVTQTPRYLIKTRGQQVTLSCSPISGHRSVSWYQQTPGQGLQFLFEYFSETQRNKGNFPGRFSGRQFSNSRSEMNVSTLELGDSALYLCASSLEGQGFYEQYFGPGTRLTVT.

V gene TRBV3-1 (or the pseudogene TRBV3-2) combines with J gene TRBJ1-4; D ambiguous. The V end lost 6 bases, the J end lost 10 bases, and 21 bases lay between the germline ends. Germline V CDR1 and CDR2: LGHDT, YNNKEL (reference sequence). The length of the CDR3 is 15 residues. The CDR3 loop reads CASSLKGRNRGKLFF. CDR3 DNA sequence: TGTGCCAGCAGTCTGAAAGGTCGAAACAGAGGAAAACTGTTTTTT.

This clone was seen more than once but under ten times. The chain couples TRBV10-1 to TRBJ1-3; D is unresolved. V lost 3 bases and J 0 bases, leaving 3 bases between the germline ends. Germline assignment: CDR1 WNHNN and CDR2 SYGVQD (reference sequence). This CDR3 is built from 13 residues. CDR3: CASSDGSGNTIYF. For the CDR3, the DNA is TGCGCCAGCAGTGACGGCTCTGGAAACACCATATATTTT.

The chain couples TRBV5-8 to TRBJ2-5; possible D gene TRBD1, 5 bases. Trimming took 4 bases from V and 4 from J, leaving 14 bases between them. The CDR3 has 14 amino acids. Germline V CDR1 and CDR2: SGHTS, YDEGEE. CDR3 nucleotides: TGTGCCAGCAGCCTTGGACAAGGAAGAGAGACCCAGTACTTC. This encodes CASSLGQGRETQYF. The full variable domain, with the rest looked up from reference TRBV5-8 and TRBJ2-5, is EAGVTQSPTHLIKTRGQQATLRCSPISGHTSVYWYQQALGLGLQFLLWYDEGEERNRGNFPPRFSGRQFPNYSSELNVNALELEDSALYLCASSLGQGRETQYFGPGTRLLVL.

The genes are TRBV4-2 and TRBJ2-4, with D possibly matching TRBD2 (6 bases). Germline V gene lookup returns CDR1 LGHNA and CDR2 YNFKEQ. CDR3 length: 17 residues. Trimming took off 3 bases at V and 8 bases at J, with 23 bases between the two ends. For the CDR3, the DNA is TGTGCCAGCAGCCAGGGGCTGTCAGCGGGCCGAGGGGACATTCAGTACTTC. This encodes CASSQGLSAGRGDIQYF.

The V gene is TRBV3-1 (or the pseudogene TRBV3-2), the J gene TRBJ1-2; no reliable D call. With 4 bases removed from V and 7 bases from J, the gap between germline ends came to 13 bases. The CDR3 has 13 amino acids. Germline values: CDR1 LGHDT, CDR2 YNNKEL (reference sequence). CDR3 sequence reads: CASSLSRTSGYTF. Here the CDR3 DNA reads TGTGCCAGCAGCCTAAGCCGGACGTCTGGCTACACCTTC.

This sequence joins TRBV6-1 and TRBJ2-7; 11 bases align to TRBD2. After removal of 2 bases from V and 0 bases from J, the junction contained 6 bases not matched to a gene. Germline lookup yields CDR1 MNHNS and CDR2 SASEGT. CDR3 length equals 17 residues. The CDR3 region has the DNA TGTGCCAGCAGTGAATATCCTAGCGGGGGGTTCTCCTACGAGCAGTACTTC. The encoded protein is CASSEYPSGGFSYEQYF.

Remarks on this clone: Additional DNA sequences in this sample encode the identical CDR3. This chain links TRBV18 with TRBJ2-5, with D unclear. Germline CDR1 and CDR2: KGHSH and LQKENI. The CDR3 runs to 13 residues. Between the trimmed V and J ends, which lost 2 bases and 5 bases, there was a span of 9 bases. The CDR3 reads CASSPTPQETQYF. Here the CDR3 DNA reads TGTGCCAGCTCACCAACACCTCAGGAGACCCAGTACTTC.

V usage is TRBV28 and J usage is TRBJ1-1; D is unresolved. The V end was cut by 3 bases, the J end by 6 bases, with 11 bases between. Germline V gives CDR1 MDHEN, CDR2 SYDVKM. The CDR3 extends over 13 amino acids. CDR3 in amino acids: CASSLNVISEAFF. Here the CDR3 DNA reads TGTGCCAGCAGTTTGAATGTAATATCTGAAGCTTTCTTT.

The V call is TRBV18, the J call TRBJ1-1, with a weak D call TRBD1 (5 bases). There are 15 residues in the CDR3. CDR1 and CDR2 from the germline V gene are KGHSH and LQKENI. V was shortened by 3 bases and J by 4 bases, with 15 bases between the two germline ends. CDR3 bases: TGTGCCAGCTCACCGTCGCTGCAGGGCGGCACTGAAGCTTTCTTT. It codes for CASSPSLQGGTEAFF.

The V and J genes are TRBV6-5 and TRBJ1-1, with 12 positions matching TRBD1. This CDR3 contains 15 residues. V lost 6 bases, J lost 0 bases, and 2 bases stayed unmatched. Germline V lookup: CDR1 MNHEY, CDR2 SVGAGI. The CDR3 is CASSRDRGLNTEAFF. The CDR3 region has the DNA TGTGCCAGCAGCCGGGACAGGGGGCTGAACACTGAAGCTTTCTTT.

The V and J genes are TRBV5-1 and TRBJ1-4; D is ambiguous. Germline CDR1 SGHRS, CDR2 YFSETQ. The CDR3 totals 16 residues. V was trimmed by 4 bases and J by 0 bases, leaving 13 bases between them. CDR3 bases: TGCGCCAGCAGCATGGCCGGAGGAGCAACTAATGAAAAACTGTTTTTT. Translation: CASSMAGGATNEKLFF.

The rearrangement uses TRBV2 and TRBJ1-2; D not resolved. V gave up 4 bases and J gave up 7 bases, with 13 bases separating them. This CDR3 is built from 13 residues. Germline-derived CDR1 and CDR2 are SNHLY and FYNNEI. The CDR3 nucleotides read TGTGCCAGCAGTGGAGGGCAGCAGGCTGGCTACACCTTC. Its protein is CASSGGQQAGYTF. The full variable domain, with the rest looked up from reference TRBV2 and TRBJ1-2, is EPEVTQTPSHQVTQMGQEVILRCVPISNHLYFYWYRQILGQKVEFLVSFYNNEISEKSEIFDDQFSVERPDGSNFTLKIRSTKLEDSAMYFCASSGGQQAGYTFGSGTRLTVV.

This chain uses TRBV2 with TRBJ1-3; perhaps TRBD1 as D (5 bases). V was pared by 3 bases and J by 7 bases, with 10 bases between. The CDR3 loop spans 13 amino acids. Per the germline V gene, CDR1 is SNHLY and CDR2 is FYNNEI. The CDR3 region is CASSDRVVNTIYF. The CDR3 DNA reads as TGTGCCAGCAGTGACAGGGTTGTGAACACCATATATTTT. Based on the CDR3 plus reference TRBV2 and TRBJ1-3, the full variable domain is EPEVTQTPSHQVTQMGQEVILRCVPISNHLYFYWYRQILGQKVEFLVSFYNNEISEKSEIFDDQFSVERPDGSNFTLKIRSTKLEDSAMYFCASSDRVVNTIYFGEGSWLTVV.

The chain uses TRBV30 and TRBJ1-5; tentative D call: TRBD1 (5 bases). The germline gives CDR1 GTSNPN, CDR2 SVGIG (reference sequence). This CDR3 region has 14 residues. V shed 3 bases and J shed 7 bases, with 16 bases lying between them. DNA for the CDR3: TGTGCCTGGAGCTTAATGGGACGGGGACAGCCCCAGCATTTT. Translating gives CAWSLMGRGQPQHF.

As to this clone: Different DNA sequences within this sample yield the same CDR3. The CDR3 bases are TGTGCCAGCAGCTTGGGGGGCAGATCCACAGATACGCAGTATTTT. Translation gives CASSLGGRSTDTQYF. V gene TRBV5-6 combines with J gene TRBJ2-3; tentative D call: TRBD1 (5 bases). V lost 0 bases and J 2 bases, leaving 10 bases between the germline ends. This CDR3 comprises 15 residues. CDR1 and CDR2 (germline): SGHDT, YYEEEE.

This rearrangement joins TRBV10-2 to TRBJ1-4, with D perhaps matching TRBD1 (5 bases). Germline V gene lookup returns CDR1 WSHSY and CDR2 SAAADI. CDR3 size: 17 residues. The V end was cut by 6 bases, the J end by 3 bases, with 20 bases between. The CDR3 coding sequence is TGCGCCAGCAGCGAGATAAAGGCGGGCAGGGCTAATGAAAAACTGTTTTTT. Its protein is CASSEIKAGRANEKLFF.

This chain links TRBV5-1 with TRBJ1-3; the D is unclear. This CDR3 is built from 14 residues. Germline CDR1 SGHRS, CDR2 YFSETQ. Trimming removed 3 bases at V and 0 bases at J, with 7 bases between. Written as DNA, the CDR3 is TGCGCCAGCAGCTCGCAGGCCTCTGGAAACACCATATATTTT. Translation: CASSSQASGNTIYF. Full variable domain (rest looked up from reference TRBV5-1 and TRBJ1-3): KAGVTQTPRYLIKTRGQQVTLSCSPISGHRSVSWYQQTPGQGLQFLFEYFSETQRNKGNFPGRFSGRQFSNSRSEMNVSTLELGDSALYLCASSSQASGNTIYFGEGSWLTVV.

CDR3 bases: TGTGCCAGCAGCTTGTTTCCTAATGAAAAACTGTTTTTT. Protein sequence: CASSLFPNEKLFF. The chain uses TRBV5-4 and TRBJ1-4; D uncertain. The V gene lost 1 base and the J gene lost 3 bases, with 4 bases spanning the gap. This CDR3 is 13 amino acids long. In germline, CDR1 is SGHNT, CDR2 YYREEE (reference sequence).